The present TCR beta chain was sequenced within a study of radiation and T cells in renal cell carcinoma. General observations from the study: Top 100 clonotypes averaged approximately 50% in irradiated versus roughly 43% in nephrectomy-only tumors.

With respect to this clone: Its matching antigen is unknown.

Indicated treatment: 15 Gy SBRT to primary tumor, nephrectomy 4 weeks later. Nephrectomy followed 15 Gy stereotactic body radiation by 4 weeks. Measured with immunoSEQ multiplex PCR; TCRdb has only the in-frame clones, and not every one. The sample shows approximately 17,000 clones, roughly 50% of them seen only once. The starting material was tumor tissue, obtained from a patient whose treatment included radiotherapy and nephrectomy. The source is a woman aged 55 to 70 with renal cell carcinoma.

The CDR3 loop reads CASSRVISYEQYF. The CDR3 nucleotides read TGTGCCAGCAGCCGGGTTATCTCCTACGAGCAGTACTTC. V usage is TRBV9 and J usage is TRBJ2-7; D is uncertain. This CDR3 has 13 amino acids. Germline assignment: CDR1 SGDLS and CDR2 YYNGEE. Trimming took off 4 bases at V and 0 bases at J, with 8 bases between the two ends.